This T cell receptor beta chain was sequenced during a study of radiation and T cells in renal cell carcinoma (dated by TCRdb to 2018 to 2021). A note on the overall study: Samples were obtained from a clinical trial, in which 15 Gy stereotactic body radiation therapy was delivered to primary renal cell carcinomas and nephrectomy was performed 4 weeks later. A total of roughly 53 samples underwent TCR beta sequencing, made up of approximately 26 tumors and about 27 peripheral blood samples. Across all 53 samples, approximately 4,000,000 unique CDR3 nucleotide sequences, encoding 2,658,974 unique CDR3 amino acid sequences, were identified. General conclusions and limits of the study: Because pretreatment tumor biopsies were not available, the baseline intratumoral presence of clonotypes could not be determined. With a single-armed trial design, the study had no way to address how radiation dose or scheduling affects the TCR repertoire. Dynamics of the blood repertoire were not tracked past 4 weeks after treatment. Top tumor clonotypes rose in blood from baseline to 2 weeks post-radiation, then contracted by 4 weeks, suggesting transient expansion of tumor-resident clones.

V ends up 3 bases short and J 5 bases short, with an unmatched junction base count of 2. In the germline V gene, CDR1 corresponds to SGHTA and CDR2 to FQGTGA. The CDR3 measures 15 amino acids from cysteine to phenylalanine. Of all the DNA, just the CDR3 is kept, 45 bases in frame from base 1. Following the manufacturer's recommendations, the immunoSEQ kit was used to generate TCR beta libraries from genomic DNA. Library preparation used a first multiplex PCR with proprietary primers, then a second PCR adding unique barcodes, with bead cleanups after each round. Each sample batch included a kit-provided positive control reaction and a negative control reaction. The final libraries were assessed on an Agilent 4200 TapeStation D1000 ScreenTape, pooled by volume, and quantified by qPCR. An Illumina NextSeq500 fitted with a MidOutput 150-cycle cartridge performed the sequencing, running 156 Read1 cycles and 15 Index1 cycles with the kit's custom primers. The pooled library was loaded at 0.75 to 1 pM with a roughly 20% PhiX control spike-in. The published analysis was carried out like this. The vendor-processed data were analyzed in R, and a clonotype was defined as all T cells that share the same CDR3 nucleotide sequence. For clone abundance analyses, frequencies were normalized to the 10,000 most abundant clones in each sample. Before analysis, public T cell clones were removed, and these numbered fewer than six per sample on average. A difference in abundance of at least 32-fold between compartments was used to define tumor-enriched and baseline blood-enriched clonotypes. Clonotypes expanded or contracted between blood time points were identified with a beta-binomial differential abundance model. The Baroni-Urbani and Buser coefficient was used to measure tumor-blood repertoire similarity, and groups were compared with two-tailed Wilcoxon tests in R. The table was pulled from immuneACCESS by TCRdb, which kept in-frame rearrangements only. Such tables lose some clones; where checked, under half of the loss comes from unresolved V genes, and the rest has no known cause. The V and J calls and clone size come from that table; D and trimming were worked out from the DNA. Recorded for this sample are tens of thousands of clones; just over 75% of them occurred a single time. Approximately 7% of the sample comes from the top ten.

Taken with the paper, the label for time point translates to: blood 2 weeks post-SBRT. The intended sense of this specimen's treatment or condition label: 15 Gy SBRT to primary tumor, nephrectomy 4 weeks later. To follow tumor-enriched clonotypes, serial peripheral blood was collected from radiation-treated patients at baseline and at 2 weeks and 4 weeks after SBRT. Every patient's renal cell carcinoma showed clear cell pathology. The QIAamp DNA Blood Mini Kit (Qiagen) was used to prepare genomic DNA for TCR sequencing. Only samples passing all quality control checks were included in the analyses. Turning to this clone: No cognate antigen has been identified for it. The input lacks base qualities; no much larger clone sits a single base away.

The sequence joins TRBV7-3 to TRBJ2-1; TRBD2 fits 12 bases in the junction. The receptor was derived from a man in his fifties or sixties with renal cell carcinoma. The sequenced sample was blood, obtained from a patient whose treatment included radiotherapy and nephrectomy. CDR3 sequence: CASSLTSGGNNEQFF. The nucleotide sequence is TGTGCCAGCAGCTTGACTAGCGGGGGCAACAATGAGCAGTTCTTC.